These 17 T cell receptor beta chains share one sample of origin, sequenced in a study of blood T cell repertoires in COVID-19. Repertoires were generated with immunoSEQ multiplex PCR, while TCRdb's copy carries only in-frame clones and drops some. Altogether a few hundred thousand clones are present, nearly 90% being singletons, with the ten largest covering roughly 9.1%. The specimen was peripheral blood. The receptors originated from a man aged 18 to 29 with active or convalescent COVID-19.

This rearrangement joins TRBV6-5 to TRBJ2-1, with a possible D match to TRBD2 (7 bases). The V end was cut by 1 base, the J end by 4 bases, with 14 bases between. The CDR3 covers 16 residues. Germline CDR1 and CDR2: MNHEY and SVGAGI. The CDR3 nucleotides are TGTGCCAGCAGTTACTTAACAGGGAGGGGATACAATGAGCAGTTCTTC. Its protein product is CASSYLTGRGYNEQFF.

The chain recombines TRBV6-5 with TRBJ2-5; 9 nucleotides line up with TRBD1. The CDR3 has 13 residues. The V gene's germline CDR1 is MNHEY and CDR2 SVGAGI. V dropped 10 bases and J dropped 7; count of bases not matched to a gene: 10. CDR3 loop: CATTGGSVGTQYF. CDR3 sequence (DNA): TGTGCCACCACAGGGGGCAGTGTTGGGACCCAGTACTTC.

The chain links TRBV9 to TRBJ2-2; D perhaps matches TRBD2 (6 bases). The CDR3 is made up of 14 amino acids. Looked up from germline, CDR1 is SGDLS and CDR2 is YYNGEE. Deletions cut 3 bases from V and 8 bases from J, with 14 bases between. The CDR3 is CASSGPTRPGELFF. The CDR3, as DNA: TGTGCCAGCAGCGGCCCGACTAGGCCGGGGGAGCTGTTTTTT.

The gene calls are TRBV5-1 and TRBJ1-2; 8 positions match TRBD1. Germline lookup yields CDR1 SGHRS and CDR2 YFSETQ. The CDR3 contains 13 residues. J lost 6 bases, V lost 2 bases, and 3 bases had no gene match. Here the CDR3 DNA reads TGCGCCAGCAGCTTCCAGACAGGGGATGGCTACACCTTC. Residues: CASSFQTGDGYTF.

The chain has TRBV25-1 and TRBJ2-3; 12 nucleotides agree with TRBD2. The CDR3 runs 16 residues. Germline CDR1 MGHDK, CDR2 SYGVNS. The CDR3 sequence is CAAERTSGDLTDTQYF. Written as DNA, the CDR3 is TGTGCAGCGGAGCGGACTAGCGGGGACTTAACAGATACGCAGTATTTT.

The chain is built from TRBV9 and TRBJ2-5; D is possibly TRBD2 (5 bases). The CDR3 covers 12 residues. Germline V gene data show CDR1 as SGDLS and CDR2 as YYNGEE. Trimming left V 3 bases short and J 7 bases short, with 10 bases between. The CDR3 here is CASSAQSGTQYF. The CDR3 region has the DNA TGTGCCAGCAGCGCTCAAAGCGGGACCCAGTACTTC.

The chain carries TRBV6-1 and TRBJ1-5; TRBD1 matches at 7 bases. The CDR3 covers 14 residues. The germline CDR1 and CDR2 sequences are MNHNS and SASEGT. The ends lost 3 bases at V and 5 bases at J; junction bases unmatched: 4. CDR3 amino acids: CASSDITGDQPQHF. CDR3 coding DNA: TGTGCCAGCAGTGACATAACAGGGGATCAGCCCCAGCATTTT.

J is TRBJ1-1 and V is TRBV18; the D is unclear. This CDR3 is built from 13 residues. Germline CDR1 is KGHSH and CDR2 is LQKENI. V lost 4 bases and J 5 bases, leaving 11 bases between the germline ends. The CDR3: CASSLESATEAFF. CDR3 in DNA: TGTGCCAGCTCACTGGAGTCGGCTACTGAAGCTTTCTTT.

The V and J genes are TRBV18 and TRBJ1-1; 7 nucleotides align to TRBD1. J lost 4 bases, V lost 6 bases, and 8 bases had no gene match. Per germline, CDR1 KGHSH and CDR2 LQKENI. This CDR3 contains 14 residues. CDR3 in amino acids: CASSETTGTTEAFF. CDR3 nucleotide sequence: TGTGCCAGCTCGGAGACGACAGGGACCACTGAAGCTTTCTTT.

The chain combines TRBV18 with TRBJ1-5, with 7 bases that match TRBD1. The J segment lost 6 bases and the V segment lost 6 bases, leaving 8 bases of the junction unmatched. CDR1 and CDR2 from the germline V gene are KGHSH and LQKENI. The length of the CDR3 is 14 residues. CDR3 nucleotide sequence: TGTGCCAGCTCCCTCGGACAGGTCGGTCAGCCCCAGCATTTT. As protein: CASSLGQVGQPQHF.

The chain joins TRBV15 to TRBJ2-2; 10 bases agree with TRBD1. The V gene's germline CDR1 is LNHNV and CDR2 YYDKDF (reference sequence). CDR3 size: 15 residues. V was pared by 7 bases and J by 4 bases, with 6 bases of the junction left unmatched. The CDR3 loop reads CATTGDRGITGELFF. CDR3 nucleotides: TGTGCCACCACCGGGGACAGGGGAATCACCGGGGAGCTGTTTTTT.

V is TRBV27 and J is TRBJ1-6; possibly TRBD1 for D (5 bases). The germline V gene has CDR1 MNHEY and CDR2 SMNVEV (reference sequence). The CDR3 runs to 16 residues. The ends were cut back, 5 bases at V and 10 bases at J, with 21 bases in the middle. The CDR3 coding sequence is TGTGCCAGCAGTCTCGGCAGGGCAGGGTTGGGCTCACCCCTCCACTTT. Translated, it gives CASSLGRAGLGSPLHF.

The rearrangement uses TRBV30 and TRBJ1-5; possibly TRBD1 for D (6 bases). The CDR3 is 13 residues long. The ends were cut back, 5 bases at V and 4 bases at J, with 12 bases in the middle. Per germline, CDR1 GTSNPN and CDR2 SVGIG (reference sequence). The CDR3 reads CAWPEGGNQPQHF. The CDR3 nucleotides read TGTGCCTGGCCTGAAGGGGGTAATCAGCCCCAGCATTTT.

The chain couples TRBV5-1 to TRBJ2-3; TRBD2 agrees at 9 bases. Trimming removed 4 bases from V and 4 bases from J; junction bases left unmatched: 7. Germline CDR1 reads SGHRS; CDR2 reads YFSETQ. The CDR3 has 15 amino acids. CDR3: CASSLSSGGADTQYF. CDR3 bases: TGCGCCAGCAGCCTCAGTAGCGGGGGCGCAGATACGCAGTATTTT.

To note about this clone: The same CDR3 arises from other DNA sequences in this sample as well. The chain links TRBV9 to TRBJ1-3; D uncertain. Per the germline V gene, CDR1 is SGDLS and CDR2 is YYNGEE. The length of the CDR3 is 14 residues. V was shortened by 2 bases and J by 0 bases, with 6 bases between the two germline ends. As DNA, the CDR3 is TGTGCCAGCAGCGTGGGCAGCTCTGGAAACACCATATATTTT. As protein: CASSVGSSGNTIYF.

The V call is TRBV5-1, the J call TRBJ2-5; 9 bases fit TRBD1. The CDR3 spans 15 residues. Germline values: CDR1 SGHRS, CDR2 YFSETQ. Trimming at V came to 5 bases and at J to 5 bases, leaving 10 bases not matched to a gene. CDR3: CASRDRGMISETQYF. In DNA form, the CDR3 reads TGCGCCAGCAGAGACAGGGGGATGATTAGTGAGACCCAGTACTTC.

This chain uses TRBV6-1 with TRBJ1-2, with D maybe TRBD1 (5 bases). Germline-derived CDR1 and CDR2 are MNHNS and SASEGT. The CDR3 is made up of 14 amino acids. The V end lost 3 bases, the J end lost 4 bases, and 12 bases lay between the germline ends. The CDR3 sequence is CASSELQGVYGYTF. For the CDR3, the DNA is TGTGCCAGCAGTGAGCTGCAGGGTGTCTATGGCTACACCTTC.